This passage covers 14 T cell receptor beta chains from one sample sequenced in a study of molecular identifiers for immune sequencing clone quantification. TCRdb ran MiXCR on the PCR reads and lists one entry per CDR3 protein. The sample holds 300,000 to 400,000 distinct CDR3 sequences, roughly a quarter seen once. Sequences were obtained from naive CD8+ T cells from blood, with Jurkat cell RNA spiked in. This sample's subset: FACS-sorted CD8+CD4-CCR7+CD45RA+ naive T cells. The receptors here all came from a human donor in good health. Some libraries in this study had Jurkat cell RNA spiked in.

With regard to this clonotype: Germline is not matched at one junction end, which may reflect a read error. This rearrangement joins TRBV6-2 or TRBV6-3 to TRBJ2-7, with D maybe TRBD1 (5 bases). In germline, CDR1 is MNHEY, CDR2 SVGEGT. The CDR3 contains 14 residues. In DNA form, the CDR3 reads TGTGCCCACGACGCCGGAACAGGCGGCCCCGAGCACTACTTC. Translated: CAHDAGTGGPEHYF.

The V call is TRBV6-5, the J call TRBJ2-3, with 10 bases lining up with TRBD2. V dropped 2 bases and J dropped 3; count of bases not matched to a gene: 5. Germline loops: CDR1 MNHEY, CDR2 SVGAGI. The CDR3 totals 16 residues. Here the CDR3 reads CASSYIGLADTDTQYF. The CDR3 DNA reads as TGTGCCAGCAGTTACATCGGACTAGCGGATACAGATACGCAGTATTTT.

To note about this clonotype: A much bigger clone sits one base away, suggesting this may be a read error. Lacking the conserved final phenylalanine or tryptophan, this CDR3 likely reflects a read error. The chain uses TRBV4-3 and TRBJ1-2, with TRBD1 as a possible D gene (6 bases). Germline loops: CDR1 LGHNA, CDR2 YSLEER. V was clipped by 5 bases and J by 7 bases, with 20 bases between them. CDR3 size: 15 residues. CDR3 loop: CASSASEGGLGGYTL. DNA of the CDR3: TGCGCCAGCAGCGCGTCGGAGGGGGGGCTCGGTGGCTACACCCTC.

This clonotype has a count of ten or more. The chain couples TRBV12-5 to TRBJ1-1; possibly TRBD1 for D (6 bases). Germline CDR1 LGHNT, CDR2 FRNRAP. The CDR3 is 14 residues long. V was trimmed by 6 bases and J by 1 base, leaving 12 bases between them. CDR3 sequence reads: CASGRTVTNTEAFF. CDR3 in DNA: TGTGCTAGTGGACGGACAGTGACGAACACTGAAGCTTTCTTT.

In regard to this clonotype: At one end the junction does not follow the germline gene, possibly because of a read error. The chain joins TRBV24-1 to TRBJ2-1; D unresolved. Germline CDR1 is KGHDR and CDR2 is SFDVKD. The CDR3 is 15 amino acids. DNA of the CDR3: TGTGCCCCCAGTGATTCGAACCGGGCTAGGAATGAGCAGTTCTTC. Its translation is CAPSDSNRARNEQFF.

This clonotype was counted ten times or more. This rearrangement joins TRBV20-1 to TRBJ2-2; 9 positions match TRBD2. This CDR3 is 13 amino acids long. The germline gives CDR1 DFQATT, CDR2 SNEGSKA (reference sequence). As DNA, the CDR3 is TGCAGCCCGCAGCGGGGGGACACCGGGGAGCTGTTTTTT. Encoded protein: CSPQRGDTGELFF.

This clonotype was detected many times. The chain uses TRBV29-1 and TRBJ2-3; D is uncertain. The CDR3 sequence is 14 residues long. V was cut by 3 bases and J by 2 bases, with 12 bases left in between. Germline V gene sequence: CDR1 SQVTM, CDR2 ANQGSEA. Written as DNA, the CDR3 is TGCAGCGTTGACTCGTTGACTTACACAGATACGCAGTATTTT. As protein: CSVDSLTYTDTQYF.

The table lists this clonotype with a few counts. The chain recombines TRBV25-1 with TRBJ2-3; 9 positions agree with TRBD1. Germline V gene lookup returns CDR1 MGHDK and CDR2 SYGVNS. V trimming: 1 base; J trimming: 3 bases; junction bases outside the gene matches: 5. The CDR3 spans 16 residues. CDR3 nucleotide sequence: TGTGCCAGCAGTGAATTCCCGGGACAGGGAACAGATACGCAGTATTTT. Protein sequence: CASSEFPGQGTDTQYF. Filled out from reference TRBV25-1 and TRBJ2-3, the complete variable domain reads EADIYQTPRYLVIGTGKKITLECSQTMGHDKMYWYQQDPGMELHLIHYSYGVNSTEKGDLSSESTVSRIRTEHFPLTLESARPSHTSQYLCASSEFPGQGTDTQYFGPGTRLTVL.

V is TRBV28 and J is TRBJ2-1, with TRBD2 identical over 9 bases. The length of the CDR3 is 15 residues. V lost 4 bases to trimming and J lost 5 bases; unmatched junction nucleotides: 6. Germline V gives CDR1 MDHEN, CDR2 SYDVKM. This CDR3 reads CASSSLTSGNNEQFF. The CDR3 DNA sequence: TGTGCCAGCAGTTCGCTGACTAGCGGAAACAATGAGCAGTTCTTC. The whole variable domain, remainder taken from reference TRBV28 and TRBJ2-1, is DVKVTQSSRYLVKRTGEKVFLECVQDMDHENMFWYRQDPGLGLRLIYFSYDVKMKEKGDIPEGYSVSREKKERFSLILESASTNQTSMYLCASSSLTSGNNEQFFGPGTRLTVL.

This clonotype was detected a few times. The V and J genes are TRBV27 and TRBJ1-1, with D tentatively TRBD1 (5 bases). V was pared by 8 bases and J by 0 bases, with 13 bases between. The CDR3 consists of 14 residues. Germline V lookup: CDR1 MNHEY, CDR2 SMNVEV (reference sequence). CDR3: CASAGIDMNTEAFF. The DNA for the CDR3 is TGTGCCAGCGCAGGGATAGACATGAACACTGAAGCTTTCTTT.

This clonotype was seen ten or more times. The chain carries TRBV20-1 and TRBJ2-5, with TRBD1 as a possible D gene (5 bases). Germline V gene data show CDR1 as DFQATT and CDR2 as SNEGSKA (reference sequence). The ends were cut back, 5 bases at V and 1 base at J, with 14 bases in the middle. This CDR3 is built from 14 residues. The CDR3 DNA reads as TGCAGTGCTCGTACCTCAGGGTTCCAAGAGACCCAGTACTTC. Translating gives CSARTSGFQETQYF.

The CDR3: CASSLGDREGNQPQHF. CDR3 sequence (DNA): TGCGCCAGCAGCTTGGGGGACAGGGAAGGCAATCAGCCCCAGCATTTT. The chain is built from TRBV5-1 and TRBJ1-5, with 9 bases that match TRBD1. Germline CDR1 is SGHRS and CDR2 is YFSETQ. The J segment lost 2 bases and the V segment lost 0 bases, leaving 3 bases of the junction unmatched. CDR3 size: 16 residues.

This clonotype has at least ten counts. CDR3 residues: CASSLETGFGTVVNEKLFF. CDR3 sequence (DNA): TGTGCCAGCAGCTTGGAGACAGGGTTCGGAACTGTGGTTAATGAAAAACTGTTTTTT. The chain links TRBV7-6 to TRBJ1-4, with 7 nucleotides matching TRBD1. Unmatched junction bases numbered 17, after V lost 3 bases and J lost 4 bases. This CDR3 spans 19 amino acids. Per the germline V gene, CDR1 is SGHVS and CDR2 is FNYEAQ.

This clonotype occurred a few times. This sequence joins TRBV27 and TRBJ2-2; D uncertain. Germline lookup yields CDR1 MNHEY and CDR2 SMNVEV (reference sequence). The CDR3 has 13 amino acids. V lost 0 bases, J lost 7 bases, and 6 bases lay in between. The DNA for the CDR3 is TGTGCCAGCAGTTTATCACAGAACGGGGAGCTGTTTTTT. Translating gives CASSLSQNGELFF.